The clone carrying this T cell receptor (beta chain) occurred once. The antigen remains undetermined. The data belong to a study of shared clonotypes between healthy human individuals. Study-wide findings and caveats: Richness estimates generally favored naive over memory subsets.

This CDR3 has 13 amino acids. V lost 3 bases and J 9 bases, leaving 13 bases between the germline ends. DNA at about 190 ng, 25,000 to 35,000 T cell genomes, went into sorted-subset replicate PCRs. Clones were read by immunoSEQ multiplex PCR, and TCRdb kept only the in-frame ones, dropping some. Found here are approximately 2.5 million clones, 93% of them singletons; the top ten hold approximately 0.35%. The sequence derives from a man aged 18-30 years in good health. Some clones in this sample may be carry-over from other donors' samples. Specimen: naive CD4+ T cells from PBMCs. Subset denoted: CD45RA+ positively selected. The chain has TRBV5-3 and TRBJ2-1; D might be TRBD2 (5 bases). TRBV5-3 counts as an open reading frame of uncertain function. DNA for the CDR3: TGTGCCAGAAGCTGGAAAATAGAGGGTGAGCAGTTCTTC. As protein: CARSWKIEGEQFF.